This T cell receptor (beta chain) was profiled in a study of blood T cell repertoires in COVID-19. Under the authors' procedure: Amplification with reference gene primers provided the estimates of nucleated cell counts. The table came from immunoSEQ multiplex PCR; TCRdb's copy has only in-frame clones and leaves some out. V, J and clone size are taken as reported in that table, and D and trimming were inferred from the DNA itself. The repertoire includes around 250,000 clones, over 80% of them detected once, and 0.85% to 0.95% sits in the top ten. Clinical history reported by participants formed the basis on which cohorts were assigned. Trimming removed 5 bases from V and 3 bases from J, with 10 bases in between. The CDR3 loop spans 13 amino acids. Germline V gene data show CDR1 as SGHTA and CDR2 as FQGNSA.

This clonotype originated in a man in his fifties who had been exposed to COVID-19. The specimen was PBMCs or T cells enriched from blood (not recorded which). The gene calls are TRBV7-2 and TRBJ1-2; D remains unclear. The DNA of the CDR3 is TGTGCCAGCAGCCAACAAGAATACTATGGCTACACCTTC. It translates to CASSQQEYYGYTF.